The 30 T cell receptor beta chains given below trace back to one sample, sequenced in a study of blood T cell repertoires in COVID-19. Data came from immunoSEQ multiplex PCR; TCRdb stores just in-frame clones and leaves some out. In the table there are around 40,000 clones, about nine tenths of which are singletons. Sequenced sample: peripheral blood. The receptors were gathered from a man aged 50 to 60 with active COVID-19.

The chain recombines TRBV23-1 with TRBJ2-7; D call uncertain. TRBV23-1 is marked as an open reading frame, function uncertain. The CDR3 runs 13 residues. V lost 3 bases and J 6 bases, leaving 12 bases between the germline ends. DNA of the CDR3: TGCGCCAGCAGTCATCCCGTTGTTGTCGAGCAGTACTTC. It specifies CASSHPVVVEQYF.

The chain carries TRBV7-2 and TRBJ2-2; D might be TRBD2 (7 bases). Per germline, CDR1 SGHTA and CDR2 FQGNSA. This CDR3 has 15 amino acids. The V end was cut by 2 bases, the J end by 6 bases, with 13 bases between. CDR3 DNA sequence: TGTGCCAGCAGCTTATGGGGGGGCAGGGCCGGGGAGCTGTTTTTT. Translation: CASSLWGGRAGELFF.

V gene TRBV11-2 combines with J gene TRBJ2-2; 13 bases are shared with TRBD2. CDR3 length: 15 amino acids. Germline assignment: CDR1 SGHAT and CDR2 FQNNGV. After removal of 4 bases from V and 8 bases from J, the junction contained 4 bases not matched to a gene. DNA of the CDR3: TGTGCCAGCAGCTACGGACTAGCGGGAGCTGGGGAGCTGTTTTTT. It translates to CASSYGLAGAGELFF.

The chain combines TRBV28 with TRBJ1-1; 9 bases agree with TRBD1. V was pared by 7 bases and J by 3 bases, with 3 bases of the junction left unmatched. The length of the CDR3 is 13 residues. Germline CDR1 MDHEN, CDR2 SYDVKM. Here the CDR3 reads CASKGQGYTEAFF. Written as DNA, the CDR3 is TGTGCCAGCAAGGGACAGGGTTACACTGAAGCTTTCTTT.

The chain links TRBV4-3 to TRBJ1-5; 8 bases match TRBD1. The CDR3 contains 16 residues. V trimming: 5 bases; J trimming: 4 bases; junction bases outside the gene matches: 10. The germline CDR1 and CDR2 sequences are LGHNA and YSLEER. CDR3 coding DNA: TGCGCCAGCAGCACGGGACAGGACGCCCCTAATCAGCCCCAGCATTTT. Amino acids: CASSTGQDAPNQPQHF.

CDR3 sequence (DNA): TGTGCCAGCAGCCAAGGCGGCGAGCAGTACTTC. Its protein is CASSQGGEQYF. The chain uses TRBV3-1 (or the pseudogene TRBV3-2) and TRBJ2-7; D is unresolved. CDR1 is LGHDT and CDR2 is YNNKEL in the germline V gene (reference sequence). Trimming took off 1 base at V and 6 bases at J, with 4 bases between the two ends. This CDR3 is 11 amino acids long.

The chain links TRBV7-8 to TRBJ2-7; D perhaps matches TRBD2 (5 bases). CDR3 length: 14 residues. V lost 1 base and J lost 4, with 11 bases in between. Germline-derived CDR1 and CDR2 are SGHVS and FQNEAQ. The CDR3 region has the DNA TGTGCCAGCAGCTTAGGAGAGCGGATATACGAGCAGTACTTC. Translation gives CASSLGERIYEQYF. Full variable domain (missing parts from reference TRBV7-8 and TRBJ2-7): GAGVSQSPRYKVAKRGQDVALRCDPISGHVSLFWYQQALGQGPEFLTYFQNEAQLDKSGLPSDRFFAERPEGSVSTLKIQRTQQEDSAVYLCASSLGERIYEQYFGPGTRLTVT.

This clone came up a few times. This chain joins TRBV12-3 or TRBV12-4 and TRBJ2-7, with 8 nucleotides matching TRBD1. This CDR3 is built from 13 residues. Trimming cost V 6 bases and J 5 bases; bases outside gene matches: 6. The CDR3 nucleotides read TGTGCCAGCAGCAGAGGACAGGGACACGAGCAGTACTTC. Protein: CASSRGQGHEQYF.

The CDR3 here is CASSPSGTSGGSEQFF. In nucleotides, the CDR3 is TGTGCCAGCAGCCCTAGTGGGACTAGCGGAGGGAGTGAGCAGTTCTTC. The J gene is TRBJ2-1, the V gene TRBV7-8; 11 bases align to TRBD2. This CDR3 comprises 16 residues. Germline V gives CDR1 SGHVS, CDR2 FQNEAQ. V was clipped by 5 bases and J by 9 bases; unmatched bases: 12.

This chain connects TRBV10-1 to TRBJ2-3, with a weak D call TRBD2 (6 bases). V lost 2 bases and J lost 2, with 14 bases in between. This CDR3 is 16 amino acids long. Germline CDR1 reads WNHNN; CDR2 reads SYGVQD (reference sequence). The CDR3 loop is CASSENSAGSTDTQYF. CDR3 nucleotide sequence: TGCGCCAGCAGTGAGAATTCCGCGGGATCCACAGATACGCAGTATTTT.

The rearrangement links TRBV21-1 to TRBJ1-4; the table's D call of TRBD1 was not tested on the DNA. TRBV21-1 is given as a pseudogene. This CDR3 region has 14 residues. CDR3 protein: CASSSRGSNEKLFF. The CDR3 DNA is TGTGCCAGCAGCAGCAGGGGTTCTAATGAAAAACTGTTTTTT.

The CDR3 region is CASSLGASGGLGEQYF. For the CDR3, the DNA is TGTGCCAGCAGCTTAGGAGCCTCAGGGGGTTTGGGCGAGCAGTACTTC. The chain couples TRBV7-9 to TRBJ2-7; 7 bases line up with TRBD1. The CDR3 totals 16 residues. Germline V lookup: CDR1 SEHNR, CDR2 FQNEAQ (reference sequence). Trimming took 1 base from V and 6 from J; bases not matched to a gene: 12. Variable domain in full (rest from reference TRBV7-9 and TRBJ2-7): DTGVSQNPRHKITKRGQNVTFRCDPISEHNRLYWYRQTLGQGPEFLTYFQNEAQLEKSRLLSDRFSAERPKGSFSTLEIQRTEQGDSAMYLCASSLGASGGLGEQYFGPGTRLTVT.

The chain is built from TRBV4-2 and TRBJ1-3, with TRBD1 matching over 8 bases. The CDR3 is 18 residues long. Looked up from germline, CDR1 is LGHNA and CDR2 is YNFKEQ. Trimming took 1 base from V and 2 from J; bases not matched to a gene: 10. DNA for the CDR3: TGTGCCAGCAGCCAAGGTGCCCCCAGGGGGCTCACTGGAAACACCATATATTTT. Translated, it gives CASSQGAPRGLTGNTIYF.

The V call is TRBV10-3, the J call TRBJ2-7; perhaps TRBD1 as D (6 bases). The CDR3 is 16 amino acids. The V end lost 6 bases, the J end lost 2 bases, and 20 bases lay between the germline ends. Germline CDR1 is ENHRY and CDR2 is SYGVKD. CDR3 sequence (DNA): TGTGCCATCAGATCTAAGGGGACATCGACCCCCTACGAGCAGTACTTC. Amino acid sequence: CAIRSKGTSTPYEQYF.

The chain has TRBV5-1 and TRBJ1-1; the match to TRBD1 covers 12 bases. The junction had 9 bases not matched to a gene; V was cut back by 4 bases and J by 5 bases. The CDR3 is 16 residues long. Germline lookup yields CDR1 SGHRS and CDR2 YFSETQ. In DNA form, the CDR3 reads TGCGCCAGCAGCACCGGGACAGGGGGCCTCGGAACTGAAGCTTTCTTT. This encodes CASSTGTGGLGTEAFF.

Only one count was recorded for this clone. This sequence joins TRBV5-1 and TRBJ2-7; TRBD2 aligns across 13 bases. CDR1 and CDR2 from the germline V gene are SGHRS and YFSETQ. The ends lost 1 base at V and 4 bases at J; junction bases unmatched: 2. This CDR3 contains 15 residues. CDR3 DNA: TGCGCCAGCAGCTTGTGGACTAGCGGGAGATACGAGCAGTACTTC. The encoded protein is CASSLWTSGRYEQYF. Together with reference TRBV5-1 and TRBJ2-7, the CDR3 gives the full variable domain: KAGVTQTPRYLIKTRGQQVTLSCSPISGHRSVSWYQQTPGQGLQFLFEYFSETQRNKGNFPGRFSGRQFSNSRSEMNVSTLELGDSALYLCASSLWTSGRYEQYFGPGTRLTVT.

This clone was counted a single time. The genes are TRBV19 and TRBJ2-1, with D perhaps TRBD1 (6 bases). The CDR3 extends over 13 amino acids. Trimming shortened V by 6 bases and J by 5 bases, and 11 bases separated the two germline ends. CDR1 LNHDA and CDR2 SQIVND come from the germline V gene (reference sequence). The CDR3 spells CASRTGQNNEQFF. CDR3 bases: TGTGCCAGTAGGACCGGACAGAACAATGAGCAGTTCTTC.

This chain connects TRBV15 to TRBJ2-3; TRBD2 aligns across 12 bases. CDR3 size: 17 residues. V shed 0 bases, J shed 4 bases, and the junction held 5 bases outside the gene matches. Germline V gene data show CDR1 as LNHNV and CDR2 as YYDKDF (reference sequence). CDR3 region: CATSRDLAGGRADTQYF. The CDR3 region has the DNA TGTGCCACCAGCAGAGATCTAGCGGGAGGGCGGGCAGATACGCAGTATTTT.

The chain is built from TRBV9 and TRBJ1-3; TRBD1 might be the D (6 bases). CDR1 and CDR2 (germline): SGDLS, YYNGEE. V was shortened by 0 bases and J by 4 bases, with 14 bases between the two germline ends. The CDR3 covers 16 residues. The CDR3 reads CASSVGTVGAGNTIYF. The CDR3 coding sequence is TGTGCCAGCAGCGTAGGCACCGTGGGGGCGGGAAACACCATATATTTT.

V is TRBV6-6 and J is TRBJ2-3; D might be TRBD2 (5 bases). Per germline, CDR1 MNHNY and CDR2 SVGAGI (reference sequence). Between the trimmed V and J ends, which lost 5 bases and 3 bases, there was a span of 24 bases. This CDR3 contains 18 residues. This CDR3 is CASSPLVGVIEKTDTQYF. In DNA, the CDR3 is TGTGCCAGCAGTCCCCTCGTGGGAGTTATAGAAAAGACAGATACGCAGTATTTT.

The chain links TRBV29-1 to TRBJ2-7, with 10 positions matching TRBD1. Trimming took 7 bases from V and 5 from J; bases not matched to a gene: 11. CDR1 SQVTM and CDR2 ANQGSEA come from the germline V gene. The CDR3 has 14 amino acids. The chain's CDR3 is CSATPGQGKDEQYF. In nucleotides, the CDR3 is TGCAGCGCCACTCCGGGACAGGGGAAAGACGAGCAGTACTTC.

The J gene is TRBJ2-3, the V gene TRBV6-6; 8 nucleotides align to TRBD2. This CDR3 comprises 15 residues. Trimming removed 4 bases from V and 5 bases from J; junction bases left unmatched: 8. Germline loops: CDR1 MNHNY, CDR2 SVGAGI (reference sequence). This chain's CDR3 is CASSLSGGPRDTQYF. CDR3 coding DNA: TGTGCCAGCAGTTTGTCGGGAGGGCCAAGAGATACGCAGTATTTT.

This chain connects TRBV19 to TRBJ1-2, with 10 bases lining up with TRBD1. Trimming cost V 6 bases and J 8 bases; bases outside gene matches: 6. The CDR3 runs 13 residues. Germline values: CDR1 LNHDA, CDR2 SQIVND (reference sequence). This CDR3 reads CASRDRGLWGYTF. For the CDR3, the DNA is TGTGCCAGTAGAGACAGGGGGCTTTGGGGCTACACCTTC.

CDR3 protein: CASSLERQVRMRFF. The CDR3 DNA reads as TGTGCCAGCAGCTTGGAGCGGCAGGTACGGATGAGGTTCTTC. The chain couples TRBV5-8 to TRBJ2-1; possible D gene TRBD2, 5 bases. There are 14 residues in the CDR3. V shed 0 bases and J shed 15 bases, with 19 bases lying between them. Germline-derived CDR1 and CDR2 are SGHTS and YDEGEE.

The rearrangement uses TRBV2 and TRBJ2-6; no firm D call. The V and J ends lost 4 bases and 0 bases respectively, with 13 bases between them. This CDR3 has 17 residues. Per germline, CDR1 SNHLY and CDR2 FYNNEI. As DNA, the CDR3 is TGTGCCAGCAGTGGGGCCGCCCTCCCCTCTGGGGCCAACGTCCTGACTTTC. It is translated as CASSGAALPSGANVLTF.

V is TRBV29-1 and J is TRBJ1-2; D gene unclear. The germline gives CDR1 SQVTM, CDR2 ANQGSEA. Trimming took 4 bases from V and 7 from J, leaving 13 bases between them. The CDR3 extends over 12 amino acids. This CDR3 reads CSVVRERVGYTF. The CDR3 DNA reads as TGCAGCGTTGTCCGAGAGCGGGTTGGCTACACCTTC.

This chain joins TRBV6-6 and TRBJ2-5, with TRBD1 identical over 8 bases. Germline assignment: CDR1 MNHNY and CDR2 SVGAGI (reference sequence). The CDR3 covers 15 residues. V was pared by 6 bases and J by 7 bases, with 13 bases of the junction left unmatched. The CDR3: CASSQNGQGAGTQYF. In DNA form, the CDR3 reads TGTGCCAGCAGCCAAAATGGACAGGGCGCAGGGACCCAGTACTTC.

The V gene is TRBV28, the J gene TRBJ1-6; no definite D call. Between the trimmed V and J ends, which lost 3 bases and 4 bases, there was a span of 7 bases. The CDR3 has 14 residues. CDR1 and CDR2 (germline): MDHEN, SYDVKM. CDR3 DNA: TGTGCCAGCAGTTTCGGAGGGTATAATTCACCCCTCCACTTT. Protein: CASSFGGYNSPLHF.

The chain uses TRBV13 and TRBJ2-5, with 7 bases that match TRBD2. Germline V lookup: CDR1 PRHDT, CDR2 FYEKMQ (reference sequence). Unmatched junction bases numbered 12, after V lost 3 bases and J lost 5 bases. The CDR3 loop spans 16 amino acids. CDR3 nucleotide sequence: TGTGCCAGCAGCTTCCCTAGCGGCCCGAAGGCGGAGACCCAGTACTTC. Translating gives CASSFPSGPKAETQYF.

The chain uses TRBV2 and TRBJ2-7; the match to TRBD2 covers 8 bases. J was trimmed by 4 bases and V by 4 bases; bases with no gene match: 9. Germline values: CDR1 SNHLY, CDR2 FYNNEI. The length of the CDR3 is 15 residues. For the CDR3, the DNA is TGTGCCAGCAGTGGTTCCGGGAGGGCCTCTTACGAGCAGTACTTC. Its protein product is CASSGSGRASYEQYF.